The 21 T cell receptor beta chains listed next were all sequenced from one sample in a study of T cell repertoires in cytomegalovirus infection. Each CDR3 protein is one row after TCRdb ran MiXCR on the reads. Of approximately 990,000 distinct CDR3 sequences in the sample, under 40% were seen once. Their target antigens are unknown. The sequences come from cultured CD8+ T cells from PBMCs, collected from culture after CMV antigen stimulation. Every receptor here comes from a human donor in good health (CMV status not recorded). Some clones in this sample may be carry-over from other donors' samples.

The chain couples TRBV5-1 to TRBJ2-1; D perhaps matches TRBD2 (5 bases). CDR3 length equals 16 residues. Trimming pared 0 bases from V and 8 bases from J, leaving 18 bases between. Germline assignment: CDR1 SGHRS and CDR2 YFSETQ. CDR3 in DNA: TGCGCCAGCAGCTTGGCGGAGTCTGGCTGGGGAGATGAGCAGTTCTTC. It encodes CASSLAESGWGDEQFF.

The rearrangement uses TRBV6-5 and TRBJ2-7; TRBD1 or TRBD2 may be the D gene (5 bases each). The CDR3 is 14 amino acids. The germline V and J ends were trimmed by 4 bases and 5 bases, with 15 bases remaining between them. Germline-derived CDR1 and CDR2 are MNHEY and SVGAGI. CDR3 amino acids: CASSLRGNQDEQYF. The CDR3 DNA reads TGTGCCAGCAGTTTGAGGGGAAACCAGGACGAGCAGTACTTC.

Turning to this clonotype: Its ends do not fully match the called genes, so a read error is possible. V and J are TRBV19 and TRBJ2-3; 12 bases map to TRBD2. This CDR3 comprises 16 residues. Germline V gives CDR1 LNHDA, CDR2 SQIVND (reference sequence). The CDR3 region is CASSALTSGGSDTQYF. CDR3 in DNA: TGTGCCAGTAGTGCCTTGACTAGCGGGGGCTCAGATACGCAGTATTTC. The full variable domain, with the rest looked up from reference TRBV19 and TRBJ2-3, is DGGITQSPKYLFRKEGQNVTLSCEQNLNHDAMYWYRQDPGQGLRLIYYSQIVNDFQKGDIAEGYSVSREKKESFPLTVTSAQKNPTAFYLCASSALTSGGSDTQYFGPGTRLTVL.

The sample holds many counts of this clonotype. The chain has TRBV5-6 and TRBJ2-3, with D possibly matching TRBD2 (6 bases). Germline CDR1 is SGHDT and CDR2 is YYEEEE. This CDR3 spans 16 amino acids. Trimming cost V 7 bases and J 1 base, with 19 bases left between them. The CDR3 loop reads CASFSLGSGGTDTQYF. The CDR3 coding sequence is TGTGCCAGCTTCTCCCTTGGATCGGGGGGCACAGATACGCAGTATTTT.

This sequence joins TRBV12-5 and TRBJ1-2, with TRBD1 matching over 10 bases. CDR1 is LGHNT and CDR2 is FRNRAP in the germline V gene. This CDR3 has 13 residues. The DNA for the CDR3 is TGTGCGGGGAGGAAGGACAGGGGGGTTGGCTACACCTTC. Translation gives CAGRKDRGVGYTF. The complete variable domain, with remaining parts taken from reference TRBV12-5 and TRBJ1-2, reads DARVTQTPRHKVTEMGQEVTMRCQPILGHNTVFWYRQTMMQGLELLAYFRNRAPLDDSGMPKDRFSAEMPDATLATLKIQPSEPRDSAVYFCAGRKDRGVGYTFGSGTRLTVV.

The sample holds a few counts of this clonotype. V and J are TRBV6-2 or TRBV6-3 and TRBJ1-4; 7 bases agree with TRBD1. Per germline, CDR1 MNHEY and CDR2 SVGEGT. V lost 4 bases to trimming and J lost 0 bases; unmatched junction nucleotides: 5. This CDR3 contains 16 residues. The CDR3 DNA sequence: TGTGCCAGCAGTTTCGACAGGGATGCAACTAATGAAAAACTGTTTTTT. Protein: CASSFDRDATNEKLFF.

This clonotype has just a few counts. The rearrangement joins TRBV24-1 to TRBJ2-3; D possibly corresponds to TRBD2 (6 bases). Germline V CDR1 and CDR2: KGHDR, SFDVKD. The CDR3 totals 13 residues. V lost 10 bases to trimming and J lost 0 bases, with 10 bases between them. CDR3 loop: CATGRTSTDTQYF. Written as DNA, the CDR3 is TGTGCCACAGGGAGGACTAGCACAGATACGCAGTATTTT.

The sample holds many counts of this clonotype. The V gene is TRBV4-1, the J gene TRBJ2-1, with D tentatively TRBD1 or TRBD2 (5 bases each). Germline lookup yields CDR1 MGHRA and CDR2 YSYEKL. With 0 bases removed from V and 2 bases from J, the gap between germline ends came to 8 bases. The CDR3 is 15 amino acids. The DNA for the CDR3 is TGCGCCAGCAGCCAAGACCGGGGCCCCTACAATGAGCAGTTCTTC. Amino acid sequence: CASSQDRGPYNEQFF.

The chain carries TRBV20-1 and TRBJ1-1; D unclear. The CDR3 loop spans 14 amino acids. Germline V CDR1 and CDR2: DFQATT, SNEGSKA (reference sequence). V lost 5 bases and J 3 bases, leaving 16 bases between the germline ends. CDR3 residues: CSALGLEGYTEAFF. The CDR3 DNA sequence: TGCAGTGCTCTAGGGCTTGAGGGATACACTGAAGCTTTCTTT.

The chain joins TRBV5-4 to TRBJ1-6; no firm D call. CDR1 is SGHNT and CDR2 is YYREEE in the germline V gene (reference sequence). CDR3 length: 15 residues. V lost 5 bases and J 3 bases, leaving 12 bases between the germline ends. This CDR3 reads CASRSTRDYNSPLHF. The CDR3 nucleotides are TGTGCCAGCAGATCCACCAGAGACTATAATTCACCCCTCCACTTT. The entire variable domain, with the rest obtained from reference TRBV5-4 and TRBJ1-6, is as follows: ETGVTQSPTHLIKTRGQQVTLRCSSQSGHNTVSWYQQALGQGPQFIFQYYREEENGRGNFPPRFSGLQFPNYSSELNVNALELDDSALYLCASRSTRDYNSPLHFGNGTRLTVT.

This clonotype was counted only a few times. J is TRBJ1-1 and V is TRBV27; 7 positions match TRBD1. Germline CDR1 MNHEY, CDR2 SMNVEV (reference sequence). V lost 7 bases to trimming and J lost 4 bases; unmatched junction nucleotides: 9. The CDR3 has 14 residues. The CDR3 loop is CASIRSGGLTEAFF. The CDR3 nucleotides read TGTGCCAGCATCAGGTCAGGGGGGCTCACTGAAGCTTTCTTT.

The chain joins TRBV6-5 to TRBJ1-1; D not certain. Deletions cut 6 bases from V and 3 bases from J, with 11 bases between. CDR1 and CDR2 (germline): MNHEY, SVGAGI. The CDR3 consists of 13 residues. CDR3 in DNA: TGTGCCAGCAGATCGGTTACGGACACTGAAGCTTTCTTT. It yields the protein CASRSVTDTEAFF.

The V and J genes are TRBV7-6 and TRBJ1-1, with TRBD1 as a possible D gene (6 bases). CDR3 length: 12 amino acids. V dropped 1 base and J dropped 10 bases, with 10 bases sitting between them. Germline V gives CDR1 SGHVS, CDR2 FNYEAQ. This CDR3 reads CASSLGFRGAFF. CDR3 DNA sequence: TGTGCCAGCAGCTTAGGGTTCAGGGGAGCTTTCTTT. The whole variable domain, remainder taken from reference TRBV7-6 and TRBJ1-1, is GAGVSQSPRYKVTKRGQDVALRCDPISGHVSLYWYRQALGQGPEFLTYFNYEAQQDKSGLPNDRFSAERPEGSISTLTIQRTEQRDSAMYRCASSLGFRGAFFGQGTRLTVV.

V and J are TRBV7-2 and TRBJ2-1; 9 bases fit TRBD2. The CDR3 runs to 15 residues. Germline-derived CDR1 and CDR2 are SGHTA and FQGNSA. Trimming took 8 bases from V and 7 from J; bases not matched to a gene: 12. CDR3 protein: CASGKSGGPLNEQFF. CDR3 DNA: TGTGCCAGCGGCAAGAGCGGGGGGCCACTGAATGAGCAGTTCTTC.

This clonotype was seen many times. This chain joins TRBV7-8 and TRBJ2-2, with D tentatively TRBD1 or TRBD2 (5 bases each). The CDR3 consists of 15 residues. CDR1 is SGHVS, CDR2 FQNEAQ, per germline. The V end was cut by 3 bases, the J end by 0 bases, with 8 bases between. The CDR3, as DNA: TGTGCCAGCAGCTTGGGGGATGCGAACACCGGGGAGCTGTTTTTT. Translating it yields CASSLGDANTGELFF.

The genes are TRBV13 and TRBJ1-2, with 7 positions matching TRBD1. After removal of 4 bases from V and 2 bases from J, the junction contained 10 bases not matched to a gene. The CDR3 is 16 residues long. Looked up from germline, CDR1 is PRHDT and CDR2 is FYEKMQ (reference sequence). CDR3 loop: CASSYFSGGKNYGYTF. CDR3 nucleotide sequence: TGTGCCAGCAGCTACTTTTCAGGGGGGAAAAACTATGGCTACACCTTC.

V and J are TRBV12-3 or TRBV12-4 and TRBJ2-7, with D unresolved. The CDR3 runs 13 residues. The V end was cut by 3 bases, the J end by 3 bases, with 9 bases between. In nucleotides, the CDR3 is TGTGCCAGCAGTTTTTCACCTTTCTACGAGCAGTACTTC. Its translation: CASSFSPFYEQYF.

In this sample, this clonotype turned up many times. The genes are TRBV7-2 and TRBJ2-1; tentative D call: TRBD2 (6 bases). The V gene's germline CDR1 is SGHTA and CDR2 FQGNSA. Between the trimmed V and J ends, which lost 5 bases and 1 base, there was a span of 12 bases. This CDR3 contains 15 residues. The CDR3 DNA is TGTGCCAGCAGCCCCAGCGGGTGGTCCTACAATGAGCAGTTCTTC. It yields the protein CASSPSGWSYNEQFF.

This clonotype was detected many times. The J gene is TRBJ1-1, the V gene TRBV7-8; D may be TRBD1 (6 bases). The CDR3 is 13 residues long. Germline CDR1 reads SGHVS; CDR2 reads FQNEAQ. The V end was cut by 7 bases, the J end by 4 bases, with 13 bases between. In nucleotides, the CDR3 is TGTGCCAGCAAGACAGGACTAGTCACTGAAGCTTTCTTT. It translates to CASKTGLVTEAFF.

The chain joins TRBV27 to TRBJ2-5; D is undetermined. The germline V and J ends were trimmed by 4 bases and 4 bases, with 10 bases remaining between them. CDR3 length: 13 amino acids. The germline gives CDR1 MNHEY, CDR2 SMNVEV (reference sequence). CDR3 loop: CASSSEWGETQYF. The CDR3 DNA follows: TGTGCCAGCAGTTCGGAGTGGGGAGAGACCCAGTACTTC.

The rearrangement links TRBV7-6 to TRBJ2-3, with D possibly being TRBD2 (5 bases). V lost 3 bases and J lost 4, with 20 bases in between. Germline loops: CDR1 SGHVS, CDR2 FNYEAQ. CDR3 length equals 17 residues. The CDR3 nucleotides are TGTGCCAGCAGCTTGGAAAGTGGGCTAGCAGTGGCAGATACGCAGTATTTT. It yields the protein CASSLESGLAVADTQYF.